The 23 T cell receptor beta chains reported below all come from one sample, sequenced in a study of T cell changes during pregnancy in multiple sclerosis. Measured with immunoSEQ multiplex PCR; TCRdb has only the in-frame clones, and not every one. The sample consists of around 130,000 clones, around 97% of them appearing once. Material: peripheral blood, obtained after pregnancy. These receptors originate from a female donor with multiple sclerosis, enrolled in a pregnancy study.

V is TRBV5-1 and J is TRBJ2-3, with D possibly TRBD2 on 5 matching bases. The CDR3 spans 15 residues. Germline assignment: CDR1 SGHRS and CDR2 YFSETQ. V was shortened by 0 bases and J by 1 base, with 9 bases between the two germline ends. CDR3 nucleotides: TGCGCCAGCAGCTTGGAGCGGCTCGGCACAGATACGCAGTATTTT. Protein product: CASSLERLGTDTQYF.

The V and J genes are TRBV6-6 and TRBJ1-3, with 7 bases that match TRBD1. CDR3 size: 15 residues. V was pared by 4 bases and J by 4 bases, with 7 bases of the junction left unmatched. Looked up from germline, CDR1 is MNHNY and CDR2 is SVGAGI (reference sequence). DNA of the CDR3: TGTGCCAGCAGTTCTGACAGGGCGACGGGAAACACCATATATTTT. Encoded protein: CASSSDRATGNTIYF.

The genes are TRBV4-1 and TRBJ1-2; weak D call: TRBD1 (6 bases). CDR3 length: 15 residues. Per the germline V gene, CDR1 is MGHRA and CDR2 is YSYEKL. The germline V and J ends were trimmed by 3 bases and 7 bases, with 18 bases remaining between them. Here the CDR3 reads CASSQRSGAMSGYTF. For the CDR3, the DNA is TGCGCCAGCAGCCAGCGGTCAGGGGCGATGAGTGGCTACACCTTC.

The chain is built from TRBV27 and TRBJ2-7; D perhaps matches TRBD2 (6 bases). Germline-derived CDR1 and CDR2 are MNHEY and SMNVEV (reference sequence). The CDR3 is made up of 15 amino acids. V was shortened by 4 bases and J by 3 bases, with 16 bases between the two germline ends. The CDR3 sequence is CASSSAGPSYYEQYF. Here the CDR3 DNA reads TGTGCCAGCAGTTCGGCGGGACCCTCTTACTACGAGCAGTACTTC.

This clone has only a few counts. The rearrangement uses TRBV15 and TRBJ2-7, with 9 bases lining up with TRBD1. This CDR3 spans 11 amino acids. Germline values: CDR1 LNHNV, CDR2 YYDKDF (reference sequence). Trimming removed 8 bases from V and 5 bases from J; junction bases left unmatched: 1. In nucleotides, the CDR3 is TGTGCCACCGGGACAGGGAACGAGCAGTACTTC. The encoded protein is CATGTGNEQYF.

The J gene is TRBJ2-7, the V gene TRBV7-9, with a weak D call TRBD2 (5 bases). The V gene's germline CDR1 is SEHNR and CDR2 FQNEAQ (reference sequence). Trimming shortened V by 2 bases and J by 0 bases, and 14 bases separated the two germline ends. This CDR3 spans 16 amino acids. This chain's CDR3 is CASSLFPWESSYEQYF. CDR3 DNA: TGTGCCAGCAGCTTATTCCCCTGGGAGAGCTCCTACGAGCAGTACTTC. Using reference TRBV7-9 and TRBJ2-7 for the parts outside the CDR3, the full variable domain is DTGVSQNPRHKITKRGQNVTFRCDPISEHNRLYWYRQTLGQGPEFLTYFQNEAQLEKSRLLSDRFSAERPKGSFSTLEIQRTEQGDSAMYLCASSLFPWESSYEQYFGPGTRLTVT.

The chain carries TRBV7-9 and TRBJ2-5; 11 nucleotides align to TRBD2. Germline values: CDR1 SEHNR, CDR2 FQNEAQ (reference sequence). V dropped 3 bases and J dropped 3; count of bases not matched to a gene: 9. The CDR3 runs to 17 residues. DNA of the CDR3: TGTGCCAGCAGCTTTTTAGCGGGAGGGCCCGTTAAAGAGACCCAGTACTTC. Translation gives CASSFLAGGPVKETQYF.

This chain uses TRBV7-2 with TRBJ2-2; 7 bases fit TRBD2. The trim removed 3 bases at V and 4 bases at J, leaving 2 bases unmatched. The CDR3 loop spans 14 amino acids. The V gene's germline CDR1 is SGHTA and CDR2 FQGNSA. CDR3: CASSFGGFTGELFF. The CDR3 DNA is TGTGCCAGCAGCTTCGGGGGGTTCACCGGGGAGCTGTTTTTT.

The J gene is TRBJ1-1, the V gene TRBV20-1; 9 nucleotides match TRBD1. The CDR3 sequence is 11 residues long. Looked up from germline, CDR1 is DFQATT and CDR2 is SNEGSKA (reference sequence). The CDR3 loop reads CRGTGSTEAFF. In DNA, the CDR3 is TGCAGGGGGACAGGGTCCACTGAAGCTTTCTTT.

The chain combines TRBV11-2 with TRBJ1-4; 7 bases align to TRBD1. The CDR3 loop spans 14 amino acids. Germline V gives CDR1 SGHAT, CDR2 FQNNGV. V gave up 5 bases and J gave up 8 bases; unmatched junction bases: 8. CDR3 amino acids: CASSPQGMGEKLFF. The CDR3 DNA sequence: TGTGCCAGCAGCCCACAGGGGATGGGGGAAAAACTGTTTTTT.

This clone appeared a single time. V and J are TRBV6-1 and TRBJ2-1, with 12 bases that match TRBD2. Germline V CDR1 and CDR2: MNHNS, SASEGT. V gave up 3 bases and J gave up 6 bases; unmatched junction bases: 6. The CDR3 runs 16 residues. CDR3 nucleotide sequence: TGTGCCAGCAGTGAGCTAGCGGGAGGGCCTTTCAATGAGCAGTTCTTC. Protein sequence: CASSELAGGPFNEQFF.

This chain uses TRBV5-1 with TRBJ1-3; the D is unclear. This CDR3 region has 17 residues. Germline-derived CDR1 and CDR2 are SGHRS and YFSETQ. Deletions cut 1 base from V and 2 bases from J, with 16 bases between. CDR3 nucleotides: TGCGCCAGCAGCTTGTCGATCGGGTCGGTTACTGGAAACACCATATATTTT. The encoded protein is CASSLSIGSVTGNTIYF.

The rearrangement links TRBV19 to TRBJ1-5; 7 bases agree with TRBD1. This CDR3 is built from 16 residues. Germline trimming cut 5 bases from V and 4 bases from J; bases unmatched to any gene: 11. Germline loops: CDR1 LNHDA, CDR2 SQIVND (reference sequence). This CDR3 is CASSYHLRDRNQPQHF. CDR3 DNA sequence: TGTGCCAGTAGTTACCACCTCCGGGACAGAAATCAGCCCCAGCATTTT.

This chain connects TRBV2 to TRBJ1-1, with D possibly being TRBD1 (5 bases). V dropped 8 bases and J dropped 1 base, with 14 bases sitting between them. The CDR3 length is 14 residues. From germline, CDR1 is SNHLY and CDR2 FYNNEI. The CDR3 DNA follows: TGTGCCAGCCCTAGGGACTGGGGGAACACTGAAGCTTTCTTT. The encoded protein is CASPRDWGNTEAFF.

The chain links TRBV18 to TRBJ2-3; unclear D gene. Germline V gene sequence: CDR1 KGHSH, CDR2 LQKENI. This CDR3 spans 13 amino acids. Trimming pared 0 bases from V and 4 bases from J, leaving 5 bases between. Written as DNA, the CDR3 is TGTGCCAGCTCACCACCTACACCAGATACGCAGTATTTT. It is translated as CASSPPTPDTQYF. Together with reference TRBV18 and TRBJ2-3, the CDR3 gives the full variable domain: NAGVMQNPRHLVRRRGQEARLRCSPMKGHSHVYWYRQLPEEGLKFMVYLQKENIIDESGMPKERFSAEFPKEGPSILRIQQVVRGDSAAYFCASSPPTPDTQYFGPGTRLTVL.

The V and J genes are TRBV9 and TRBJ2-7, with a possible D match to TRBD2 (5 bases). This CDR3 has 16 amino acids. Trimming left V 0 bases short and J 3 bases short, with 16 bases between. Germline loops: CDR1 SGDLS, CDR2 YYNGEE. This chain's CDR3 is CASSVDGGGLLYEQYF. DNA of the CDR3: TGTGCCAGCAGCGTAGACGGCGGAGGTTTACTCTACGAGCAGTACTTC.

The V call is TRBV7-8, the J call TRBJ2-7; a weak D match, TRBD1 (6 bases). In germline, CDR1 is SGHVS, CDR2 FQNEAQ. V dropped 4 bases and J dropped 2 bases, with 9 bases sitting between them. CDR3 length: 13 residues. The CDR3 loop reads CASSSGQTYEQYF. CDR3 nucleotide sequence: TGTGCCAGCAGCTCCGGACAGACCTACGAGCAGTACTTC.

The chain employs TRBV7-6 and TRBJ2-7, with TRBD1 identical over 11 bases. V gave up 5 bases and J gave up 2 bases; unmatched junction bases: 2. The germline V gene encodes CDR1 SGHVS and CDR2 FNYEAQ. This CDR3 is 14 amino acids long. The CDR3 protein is CASSGGQGAYEQYF. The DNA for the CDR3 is TGTGCCAGCAGCGGGGGACAGGGGGCCTACGAGCAGTACTTC.

The CDR3 coding sequence is TGTGCCAGCAGCAGGACTAGCGTTGGAGAGACCCAGTACTTC. This translates into CASSRTSVGETQYF. This chain links TRBV27 with TRBJ2-5, with 9 bases fitting TRBD2. CDR1 and CDR2 from the germline V gene are MNHEY and SMNVEV (reference sequence). V shed 6 bases and J 4 bases; nucleotides not matched to a gene: 6. The CDR3 is 14 amino acids.

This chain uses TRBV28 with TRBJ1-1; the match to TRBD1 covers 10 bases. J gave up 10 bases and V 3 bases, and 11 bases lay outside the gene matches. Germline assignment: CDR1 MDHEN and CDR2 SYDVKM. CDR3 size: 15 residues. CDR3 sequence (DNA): TGTGCCAGCAGTTTTCGCCTGGGACAGGGGTTTGTAGCTTTCTTT. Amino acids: CASSFRLGQGFVAFF.

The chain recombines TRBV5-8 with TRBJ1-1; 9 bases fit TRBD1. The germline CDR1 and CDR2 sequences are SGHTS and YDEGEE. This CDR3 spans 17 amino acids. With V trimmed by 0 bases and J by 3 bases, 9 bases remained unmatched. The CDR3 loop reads CASSLGDRVSLDTEAFF. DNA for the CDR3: TGTGCCAGCAGCTTGGGGGACAGGGTATCCTTGGACACTGAAGCTTTCTTT.

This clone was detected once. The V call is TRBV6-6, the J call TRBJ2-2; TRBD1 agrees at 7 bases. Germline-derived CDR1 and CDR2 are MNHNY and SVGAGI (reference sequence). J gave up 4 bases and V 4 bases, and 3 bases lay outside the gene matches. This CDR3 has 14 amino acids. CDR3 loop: CASSFTGVTGELFF. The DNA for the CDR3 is TGTGCCAGCAGTTTTACAGGGGTCACCGGGGAGCTGTTTTTT.

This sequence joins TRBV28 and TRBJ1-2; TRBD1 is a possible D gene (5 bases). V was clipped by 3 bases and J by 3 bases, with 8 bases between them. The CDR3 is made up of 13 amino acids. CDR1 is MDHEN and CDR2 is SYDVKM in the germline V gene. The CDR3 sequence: CASSFGGDYGYTF. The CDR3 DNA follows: TGTGCCAGCAGTTTCGGGGGGGACTATGGCTACACCTTC.